These 3 T cell receptor beta chains were sequenced from one sample in a study of blood T cell repertoires in COVID-19. Data came from immunoSEQ multiplex PCR; TCRdb stores just in-frame clones and leaves some out. The sample comprises roughly 130,000 clones, less than 85% of which are singletons, and 10% to 15% rests with the top ten. The specimen was peripheral blood. Source of these receptors: a woman aged 55-75 years with acute or convalescent COVID-19.

CDR3 sequence (DNA): TGTGCCAGCAGCTTAGCGCGAGGGTCTGGCTACACCTTC. Translation gives CASSLARGSGYTF. The V gene is TRBV7-2, the J gene TRBJ1-2; D gene ambiguous. Trimming took 0 bases from V and 7 from J, leaving 9 bases between them. CDR1 is SGHTA and CDR2 is FQGNSA in the germline V gene. This CDR3 region has 13 residues.

The V call is TRBV19, the J call TRBJ1-1, with a possible D match to TRBD1 (5 bases). CDR3 length: 13 amino acids. Germline CDR1 is LNHDA and CDR2 is SQIVND (reference sequence). The germline V and J ends were trimmed by 6 bases and 7 bases, with 15 bases remaining between them. The CDR3 DNA reads as TGTGCCAGTAGCCCCCGGGACTTTTTTGAAGCTTTCTTT. The encoded protein is CASSPRDFFEAFF.

The chain carries TRBV14 and TRBJ2-7; tentative D call: TRBD1 (6 bases). Looked up from germline, CDR1 is SGHDN and CDR2 is FVKESK. The germline V and J ends were trimmed by 5 bases and 0 bases, with 14 bases remaining between them. This CDR3 contains 15 residues. CDR3 in DNA: TGTGCCAGCAGCTCGCACCGGGACAACTCCTACGAGCAGTACTTC. Translated, it gives CASSSHRDNSYEQYF.